One sample yielded the 25 T cell receptor beta chains listed below, sequenced in a study of cytotoxic CD8 clonotypes in ibrutinib-treated CLL. Produced via immunoSEQ multiplex PCR; TCRdb's table is partial and in-frame only. The sample includes nearly 300,000 clones, 70% to 80% of them seen just once. This material consisted of PBMCs, taken at disease progression, from a patient treated with ibrutinib. The origin of the receptors is a human donor with chronic lymphocytic leukemia.

V usage is TRBV5-1 and J usage is TRBJ2-3; 7 bases map to TRBD1. This CDR3 is 14 amino acids long. V shed 2 bases, J shed 6 bases, and the junction held 6 bases outside the gene matches. The germline CDR1 and CDR2 sequences are SGHRS and YFSETQ. CDR3 sequence: CASSLNRGPDTQYF. Written as DNA, the CDR3 is TGCGCCAGCAGCTTAAACAGGGGCCCCGATACGCAGTATTTT.

This clone was recorded a few times. DNA for the CDR3: TGTGCCAGCAGTCAAGACAGGGTCGTCTACGAGCAGTACTTC. It is translated as CASSQDRVVYEQYF. The rearrangement links TRBV6-1 to TRBJ2-7, with TRBD1 identical over 7 bases. The CDR3 has 14 residues. Losses at the gene ends were 5 bases for V and 3 bases for J; bases not matched to a gene: 7. Germline CDR1 MNHNS, CDR2 SASEGT.

This clone occurred a few times. The rearrangement uses TRBV29-1 and TRBJ1-1; a possible D gene is TRBD1 (6 bases). The CDR3 runs to 13 residues. Germline assignment: CDR1 SQVTM and CDR2 ANQGSEA. Trimming shortened V by 4 bases and J by 3 bases, and 12 bases separated the two germline ends. The CDR3 nucleotides read TGCAGCGTTGTCGGGACAAGGGACACTGAAGCTTTCTTT. Translated: CSVVGTRDTEAFF.

The chain employs TRBV18 and TRBJ1-1; possible D gene TRBD1, 6 bases. The CDR3 sequence is 13 residues long. Germline V gives CDR1 KGHSH, CDR2 LQKENI. With 3 bases removed from V and 4 bases from J, the gap between germline ends came to 9 bases. For the CDR3, the DNA is TGTGCCAGCTCACCGATCAGGGGCACTGAAGCTTTCTTT. As protein: CASSPIRGTEAFF.

The V and J genes are TRBV6-4 and TRBJ2-2; D tentatively reads TRBD1 or TRBD2 (6 bases each). The CDR3 covers 14 residues. Trimming stripped 7 bases from V and 3 bases from J, with 12 bases between. CDR1 is MRHNA and CDR2 is SNTAGT in the germline V gene. The CDR3 loop reads CASKRGDDTGELFF. The CDR3 DNA sequence: TGTGCCAGCAAGAGGGGGGACGACACCGGGGAGCTGTTTTTT.

This chain joins TRBV5-1 and TRBJ1-5; D is uncertain. CDR3 length: 13 amino acids. V gave up 0 bases and J gave up 7 bases, with 8 bases separating them. Germline assignment: CDR1 SGHRS and CDR2 YFSETQ. CDR3 residues: CASSLGVRQPQHF. The CDR3 DNA reads as TGCGCCAGCAGCTTGGGAGTTCGACAGCCCCAGCATTTT.

This sequence joins TRBV29-1 and TRBJ2-3; tentatively, D is TRBD1 (5 bases). This CDR3 has 14 amino acids. Germline-derived CDR1 and CDR2 are SQVTM and ANQGSEA. The V end lost 1 base, the J end lost 6 bases, and 14 bases lay between the germline ends. CDR3 DNA: TGCAGCGTTGAAGGATTAAGGGGCTATGATACGCAGTATTTT. This translates into CSVEGLRGYDTQYF.

CDR3 in DNA: TGTGCCAGCAGCCGGACTAGCGGGGGAACCTACGAGCAGTACTTC. It is translated as CASSRTSGGTYEQYF. The V gene is TRBV11-1, the J gene TRBJ2-7; 13 nucleotides agree with TRBD2. Trimming took 5 bases from V and 2 from J; bases not matched to a gene: 3. Germline V gene sequence: CDR1 SGHAT, CDR2 FQDESV (reference sequence). The CDR3 contains 15 residues. Looking up the rest from reference TRBV11-1 and TRBJ2-7 gives the full variable domain: EAEVAQSPRYKITEKSQAVAFWCDPISGHATLYWYRQILGQGPELLVQFQDESVVDDSQLPKDRFSAERLKGVDSTLKIQPAELGDSAMYLCASSRTSGGTYEQYFGPGTRLTVT.

The chain uses TRBV19 and TRBJ2-7; D is uncertain. The CDR3 length is 14 residues. Germline V lookup: CDR1 LNHDA, CDR2 SQIVND (reference sequence). V was trimmed by 5 bases and J by 2 bases, leaving 13 bases between them. CDR3 nucleotides: TGTGCCAGTAGTCCGGGCCCGCTTGCCTACGAGCAGTACTTC. Its protein product is CASSPGPLAYEQYF.

This chain's CDR3 is CASSYGTSYEQYF. The CDR3 DNA reads as TGTGCCAGCAGTTACGGGACATCCTACGAGCAGTACTTC. The V gene is TRBV6-5, the J gene TRBJ2-7, with D perhaps TRBD1 (6 bases). CDR1 and CDR2 from the germline V gene are MNHEY and SVGAGI. The V gene lost 2 bases and the J gene lost 1 base, with 6 bases spanning the gap. The CDR3 loop spans 13 amino acids.

A few counts support this clone. The chain couples TRBV10-2 to TRBJ1-2; 10 bases line up with TRBD1. CDR3 length: 14 residues. The germline V gene encodes CDR1 WSHSY and CDR2 SAAADI. The V segment lost 4 bases and the J segment 2 bases; nucleotides outside the gene matches: 1. The CDR3 DNA is TGCGCCAGCAGTGGGACAGGGGGAAACTATGGCTACACCTTC. Translating it yields CASSGTGGNYGYTF.

The rearrangement uses TRBV6-1 and TRBJ2-7, with TRBD2 identical over 9 bases. Germline assignment: CDR1 MNHNS and CDR2 SASEGT. CDR3 length: 13 amino acids. J gave up 2 bases and V 5 bases, and 1 base lay outside the gene matches. The CDR3 DNA is TGTGCCAGCAGTCCTAGCGGGACCTACGAGCAGTACTTC. It translates to CASSPSGTYEQYF.

The chain is built from TRBV19 and TRBJ2-1; no firm D call. V dropped 3 bases and J dropped 0 bases, with 9 bases sitting between them. The CDR3 totals 15 residues. In germline, CDR1 is LNHDA, CDR2 SQIVND (reference sequence). CDR3 nucleotides: TGTGCCAGTAGTATTACGCCGAGCTCCTACAATGAGCAGTTCTTC. It codes for CASSITPSSYNEQFF. The complete variable domain, with remaining parts taken from reference TRBV19 and TRBJ2-1, reads DGGITQSPKYLFRKEGQNVTLSCEQNLNHDAMYWYRQDPGQGLRLIYYSQIVNDFQKGDIAEGYSVSREKKESFPLTVTSAQKNPTAFYLCASSITPSSYNEQFFGPGTRLTVL.

The chain is built from TRBV11-2 and TRBJ2-3, with a possible D match to TRBD1 (5 bases). CDR3 size: 17 residues. Germline V gene lookup returns CDR1 SGHAT and CDR2 FQNNGV. The ends were cut back, 1 base at V and 2 bases at J, with 16 bases in the middle. The CDR3 loop is CASSLVRRVRATDTQYF. The CDR3 region has the DNA TGTGCCAGCAGCTTAGTCCGCAGGGTAAGAGCCACAGATACGCAGTATTTT.

This chain uses TRBV19 with TRBJ1-2; 7 nucleotides agree with TRBD1. V shed 8 bases and J 8 bases; nucleotides not matched to a gene: 11. The CDR3 has 13 residues. The germline V gene encodes CDR1 LNHDA and CDR2 SQIVND (reference sequence). Written as DNA, the CDR3 is TGTGCCAGTGGGGATACAGGGGTTCGGGGCTACACCTTC. Protein product: CASGDTGVRGYTF.

The count of this clone is one. CDR3 protein: CASSTSLAGGSYEQYF. CDR3 sequence (DNA): TGTGCCAGTAGTACCTCTCTAGCGGGGGGGAGCTACGAGCAGTACTTC. The genes are TRBV19 and TRBJ2-7; 12 bases line up with TRBD2. Germline assignment: CDR1 LNHDA and CDR2 SQIVND (reference sequence). The CDR3 is made up of 16 amino acids. The junction had 7 bases not matched to a gene; V was cut back by 4 bases and J by 3 bases. The complete variable domain, with remaining parts taken from reference TRBV19 and TRBJ2-7, reads DGGITQSPKYLFRKEGQNVTLSCEQNLNHDAMYWYRQDPGQGLRLIYYSQIVNDFQKGDIAEGYSVSREKKESFPLTVTSAQKNPTAFYLCASSTSLAGGSYEQYFGPGTRLTVT.

The V call is TRBV27, the J call TRBJ2-7, with D hard to call. Germline V gives CDR1 MNHEY, CDR2 SMNVEV (reference sequence). The CDR3 sequence is 14 residues long. With 0 bases removed from V and 7 bases from J, the gap between germline ends came to 13 bases. The CDR3 region is CASSLSLGSGEQYF. CDR3 bases: TGTGCCAGCAGTTTATCTTTGGGTTCTGGGGAGCAGTACTTC.

The chain has TRBV11-2 and TRBJ1-1; unclear D gene. Trimming removed 5 bases from V and 3 bases from J, with 13 bases in between. Germline V gives CDR1 SGHAT, CDR2 FQNNGV. This CDR3 is built from 14 residues. Written as DNA, the CDR3 is TGTGCCAGCAGCCCCCGACTAGTGCACACTGAAGCTTTCTTT. It codes for CASSPRLVHTEAFF.

The rearrangement joins TRBV2 to TRBJ2-5, with D possibly matching TRBD2 (5 bases). The V end lost 3 bases, the J end lost 0 bases, and 11 bases lay between the germline ends. The CDR3 has 15 residues. Germline assignment: CDR1 SNHLY and CDR2 FYNNEI. CDR3 DNA sequence: TGTGCCAGCAGTGAGGAGGTGGCGTACCAAGAGACCCAGTACTTC. As protein: CASSEEVAYQETQYF.

J is TRBJ1-2 and V is TRBV15; no reliable D call. This CDR3 contains 16 residues. Trimming shortened V by 0 bases and J by 0 bases, and 11 bases separated the two germline ends. The germline V gene has CDR1 LNHNV and CDR2 YYDKDF (reference sequence). For the CDR3, the DNA is TGTGCCACCAGCAGAGATTCCGGGGTTCCTAACTATGGCTACACCTTC. Translating it yields CATSRDSGVPNYGYTF.

V and J are TRBV4-1 and TRBJ2-7; D is perhaps TRBD2 (7 bases). Deletions cut 4 bases from V and 4 bases from J, with 17 bases between. The germline CDR1 and CDR2 sequences are MGHRA and YSYEKL. The CDR3 totals 15 residues. The CDR3 nucleotides are TGCGCCAGCAGCCCATGGCCAGCGGGACAATACGAGCAGTACTTC. As protein: CASSPWPAGQYEQYF.

The V and J genes are TRBV19 and TRBJ1-2, with D possibly TRBD1 on 5 matching bases. There are 15 residues in the CDR3. CDR1 LNHDA and CDR2 SQIVND come from the germline V gene (reference sequence). The V gene lost 4 bases and the J gene lost 3 bases, with 15 bases spanning the gap. CDR3 in amino acids: CASSTPWGIDYGYTF. CDR3 bases: TGTGCCAGTAGTACGCCATGGGGGATCGACTATGGCTACACCTTC.

The chain has TRBV2 and TRBJ1-2; D unresolved. Germline lookup yields CDR1 SNHLY and CDR2 FYNNEI. This CDR3 contains 12 residues. The V and J ends lost 7 bases and 6 bases respectively, with 12 bases between them. The CDR3 DNA reads as TGTGCCAGCAATTTTGGTCTGGATGGCTACACCTTC. This codes for CASNFGLDGYTF.

The gene calls are TRBV18 and TRBJ2-3, with D possibly TRBD1 on 6 matching bases. Looked up from germline, CDR1 is KGHSH and CDR2 is LQKENI. The CDR3 has 14 residues. Deletions cut 6 bases from V and 2 bases from J, with 12 bases between. This CDR3 is CASSVYRATDTQYF. The CDR3 DNA reads as TGTGCCAGCTCCGTGTACAGGGCCACAGATACGCAGTATTTT. The full variable domain, in which reference TRBV18 and TRBJ2-3 provide the parts outside the CDR3, is NAGVMQNPRHLVRRRGQEARLRCSPMKGHSHVYWYRQLPEEGLKFMVYLQKENIIDESGMPKERFSAEFPKEGPSILRIQQVVRGDSAAYFCASSVYRATDTQYFGPGTRLTVL.

This rearrangement joins TRBV5-1 to TRBJ1-2, with TRBD1 identical over 9 bases. The CDR3 extends over 15 amino acids. From germline, CDR1 is SGHRS and CDR2 YFSETQ. V gave up 7 bases and J gave up 8 bases; unmatched junction bases: 15. CDR3 sequence reads: CASQPSDRGSRGYTF. The CDR3 DNA follows: TGCGCCAGCCAACCTTCAGACAGGGGGTCGCGGGGCTACACCTTC.